Listed below are T cell receptor beta chains from one sample, sequenced in a study of T cell changes during pregnancy in multiple sclerosis. The assay was immunoSEQ multiplex PCR, and TCRdb's table has in-frame clones only and misses some. The sample contains about 85,000 clones, roughly 90% of which appear only once. The sample in question was peripheral blood, obtained in the first trimester of pregnancy. The receptors come from a female donor with multiple sclerosis, enrolled in a pregnancy study. Each CDR3 is given with its conserved first and last residue. The D gene is left open where the match is weak. Clone sizes are given selectively: once, few, many, or a class where the clone is expanded.

>TRBJ2-7|NA|TRBV10-3|NA
CAISTGNYEQYF
TGTGCCATCAGTACCGGGAATTACGAGCAGTACTTC
>TRBJ2-3|TRBD2|TRBV6-1|NA
CASSETSEATDTQYF
TGTGCCAGCAGCGAAACTAGCGAGGCCACAGATACGCAGTATTTT
>TRBJ2-5|TRBD2|TRBV4-1|NA
CASSPEGGPGETQYF
TGCGCCAGCAGCCCGGAGGGAGGGCCGGGAGAGACCCAGTACTTC
>TRBJ2-3|NA|TRBV5-1|NA
CASSFGRTDTQYF
TGCGCCAGCAGCTTCGGTCGGACAGATACGCAGTATTTT
>TRBJ2-1|NA|TRBV7-3|few
CASSLVHSNEQFF
TGTGCCAGCAGCTTAGTTCACAGCAATGAGCAGTTCTTC
>TRBJ2-5|NA|TRBV11-3|NA
CASSLDKTRRYF
TGTGCCAGCAGCTTAGATAAGACAAGGCGGTACTTC
>TRBJ2-7|NA|TRBV4-3|medium-sized
CASSQGVRAGYEQYF
TGCGCCAGCAGCCAAGGGGTCAGGGCGGGATACGAGCAGTACTTC
>TRBJ2-3|NA|TRBV6-5|NA
CASSSDRLSTDTQYF
TGTGCCAGCAGTTCGGACAGACTTAGCACAGATACGCAGTATTTT
>TRBJ2-1|TRBD2|TRBV11-3|NA
CASSSGGAGYNEQFF
TGTGCCAGCAGTAGCGGGGGGGCAGGTTACAATGAGCAGTTCTTC
>TRBJ1-5|NA|TRBV7-2|NA
CASSLRGGGLQPQHF
TGTGCCAGCAGCTTAAGAGGCGGGGGCCTTCAGCCCCAGCATTTT
>TRBJ2-7|NA|TRBV7-2|NA
CASSLRKVLAYEQYF
TGTGCCAGCAGCTTGAGAAAGGTACTAGCCTACGAGCAGTACTTC
>TRBJ1-2|NA|TRBV15|NA
CATSRGDRTNYGYTF
TGTGCCACCAGCCGAGGAGACAGGACCAACTATGGCTACACCTTC
>TRBJ1-6|TRBD1|TRBV19|NA
CASSLGTGSNSPLHF
TGTGCCAGTAGTCTCGGGACAGGGAGTAATTCACCCCTCCACTTT
>TRBJ2-5|NA|TRBV27|NA
CASSLVGAAQETQYF
TGTGCCAGCAGTTTAGTAGGAGCTGCGCAAGAGACCCAGTACTTC
>TRBJ1-1|NA|TRBV19|NA
CASSIGSVGNTEAFF
TGTGCCAGTAGTATAGGGTCGGTTGGGAACACTGAAGCTTTCTTT
>TRBJ2-7|TRBD1|TRBV6-6|NA
CASSWDRAREQYF
TGTGCCAGCAGTTGGGACAGGGCGCGCGAGCAGTACTTC
>TRBJ2-1|NA|TRBV9|NA
CASSAGGAGGIEQFF
TGTGCCAGCAGCGCAGGGGGGGCGGGAGGAATTGAGCAGTTCTTC
>TRBJ2-3|TRBD2|TRBV7-6|few
CASSYSGGAADTQYF
TGTGCCAGCAGCTACAGCGGGGGGGCCGCAGATACGCAGTATTTT
>TRBJ1-1|TRBD1|TRBV30|NA
CAWSETGYTEAFF
TGTGCCTGGAGTGAGACAGGGTACACTGAAGCTTTCTTT
>TRBJ2-3|NA|TRBV6-5|NA
CASSDRVENTDTQYF
TGTGCCAGCAGCGACCGGGTAGAGAACACAGATACGCAGTATTTT
>TRBJ1-2|TRBD1|TRBV7-9|once
CASSLGPGGGYGYTF
TGTGCCAGCAGCTTGGGACCAGGGGGCGGGTATGGCTACACCTTC
>TRBJ1-1|NA|TRBV19|once
CASSIDKTPEAFF
TGTGCCAGTAGTATAGATAAAACTCCGGAAGCTTTCTTT
>TRBJ2-1|NA|TRBV21-1|few
CASSTPKALSRDEQFF
TGTGCCAGCAGCACCCCTAAGGCCTTGTCGAGGGATGAGCAGTTCTTC
>TRBJ2-2|NA|TRBV5-1|NA
CASSSIQGTGELFF
TGCGCCAGCAGCTCAATACAGGGTACCGGGGAGCTGTTTTTT
>TRBJ2-1|TRBD2|TRBV5-5|NA
CASSLWLAGGVEQFF
TGTGCCAGCAGCTTGTGGCTAGCGGGGGGAGTTGAGCAGTTCTTC
>TRBJ2-7|NA|TRBV7-3|NA
CASSPGVPYEQYF
TGTGCCAGCAGCCCCGGGGTCCCCTACGAGCAGTACTTC
>TRBJ1-1|NA|TRBV6-1|NA
CASGQGTWTEAFF
TGTGCCAGCGGCCAGGGAACGTGGACTGAAGCTTTCTTT
>TRBJ2-7|NA|TRBV5-6|NA
CASSLAGQGSDEQYF
TGTGCCAGCAGCTTGGCGGGCCAGGGATCGGACGAGCAGTACTTC
>TRBJ1-6|TRBD1|TRBV5-5|NA
CASSFGTGKYNSPLHF
TGTGCCAGCAGCTTTGGGACAGGGAAATATAATTCACCCCTCCACTTT
>TRBJ1-1|NA|TRBV7-9|NA
CASSLAGANTEAFF
TGTGCCAGCAGCTTAGCTGGAGCGAACACTGAAGCTTTCTTT
>TRBJ1-2|NA|TRBV2|once
CASSGIANYGYTF
TGTGCCAGCAGTGGAATAGCTAACTATGGCTACACCTTC
>TRBJ1-2|TRBD1|TRBV27|NA
CASSLSTLQGAHYGYTF
TGTGCCAGCAGTTTATCGACCCTACAGGGGGCTCACTATGGCTACACCTTC
>TRBJ1-5|NA|TRBV18|NA
CASSPGGVGQPQHF
TGTGCCAGCTCACCAGGGGGGGTTGGACAGCCCCAGCATTTT
>TRBJ2-7|TRBD2|TRBV27|NA
CASSPREARGYEQYF
TGTGCCAGCAGTCCGCGGGAGGCCAGAGGCTACGAGCAGTACTTC
>TRBJ1-2|NA|TRBV11-2|NA
CASSLAEGGPLYYGYTF
TGTGCCAGCAGCTTAGCGGAGGGGGGGCCGCTTTACTATGGCTACACCTTC
>TRBJ2-5|NA|TRBV27|NA
CASSSSPWGEETQYF
TGTGCCAGCAGTTCCAGCCCCTGGGGGGAAGAGACCCAGTACTTC
>TRBJ1-1|TRBD1|TRBV5-1|NA
CASSSGTAMNTEAFF
TGCGCCAGCAGCTCTGGGACAGCCATGAACACTGAAGCTTTCTTT
>TRBJ1-3|NA|TRBV10-3|NA
CAISESNGYSGNTIYF
TGTGCCATCAGTGAGTCGAACGGGTACTCTGGAAACACCATATATTTT
>TRBJ1-1|NA|TRBV2|NA
CASSGTPTWSYEAFF
TGTGCCAGCAGTGGGACACCAACTTGGAGTTATGAAGCTTTCTTT
>TRBJ2-4|TRBD2|TRBV27|NA
CASSSYAAAGEAGAKNIQYF
TGTGCCAGCAGTTCTTACGCCGCGGCGGGAGAGGCGGGTGCCAAAAACATTCAGTACTTC
>TRBJ1-1|NA|TRBV5-1|NA
CASSLGQRNTEAFF
TGCGCCAGCAGCTTGGGACAGCGGAACACTGAAGCTTTCTTT
>TRBJ1-6|NA|TRBV19|NA
CASKMAGSSYNSPLHF
TGTGCCAGTAAAATGGCCGGGAGCTCCTATAATTCACCCCTCCACTTT
>TRBJ2-5|NA|TRBV28|NA
CASSSSRGIVGTQYF
TGTGCCAGCAGTTCCAGCCGGGGGATAGTGGGGACCCAGTACTTC
>TRBJ2-1|NA|TRBV19|few
CASSIRPYNEQFF
TGTGCCAGTAGTATCCGTCCTTACAATGAGCAGTTCTTC
>TRBJ2-1|NA|TRBV10-3|NA
CAISEGADREQFF
TGTGCCATCAGTGAGGGGGCAGACCGTGAGCAGTTCTTC
>TRBJ2-2|NA|TRBV6-1|NA
CASTSGAANTGELFF
TGTGCCAGCACTAGTGGGGCTGCGAACACCGGGGAGCTGTTTTTT
>TRBJ1-4|NA|TRBV6-1|NA
CASSSGGTNEKLFF
TGTGCCAGCAGCAGCGGTGGGACTAATGAAAAACTGTTTTTT
>TRBJ2-7|TRBD1|TRBV2|NA
CASFGTGLYEQYF
TGTGCCAGCTTCGGGACAGGCCTCTACGAGCAGTACTTC
>TRBJ2-1|TRBD1|TRBV10-3|NA
CAISFTGAHNEQFF
TGTGCCATCAGTTTTACAGGGGCCCACAATGAGCAGTTCTTC
>TRBJ2-1|NA|TRBV30|once
CAWSRGLTYNEQFF
TGTGCCTGGAGTAGGGGACTCACCTACAATGAGCAGTTCTTC
>TRBJ2-7|NA|TRBV6-1|NA
CASSEGSGVTYEQYF
TGTGCCAGCAGTGAAGGGTCAGGGGTGACCTACGAGCAGTACTTC
>TRBJ2-2|NA|TRBV11-2|NA
CASRLGAGTGELFF
TGTGCCAGCAGATTAGGGGCGGGCACCGGGGAGCTGTTTTTT
>TRBJ1-6|NA|TRBV28|NA
CASSLINSPLHF
TGTGCCAGCAGCCTAATAAATTCACCCCTCCACTTT